This T cell receptor beta chain was captured in a study of shared clonotypes between healthy human individuals. Study-wide context: The plates for each donor numbered three CD4 naive, three CD4 memory, two CD8 naive and one CD8 memory.

Study results and limitations: A generally larger estimated richness was seen in naive subsets than in memory subsets.

Replicate PCRs for sorted subsets used 200 to 250 ng DNA; this equaled about 30,000 T cell genomes. The assay was immunoSEQ multiplex PCR, and TCRdb's table has in-frame clones only and misses some. The repertoire holds millions of clones, with over 85% as singletons. Concerning this clone: Antigen specificity is unknown.

The CDR3 consists of 14 residues. Germline V gene data show CDR1 as MNHEY and CDR2 as SVGAGI. Trimming cost V 1 base and J 5 bases; bases outside gene matches: 4. The rearrangement joins TRBV6-5 to TRBJ1-1; 7 nucleotides line up with TRBD1. The sequence was collected from a man younger than 30 in good health. Sequencing input: naive CD4+ T cells sorted from blood. Subset of the sample: CD45RA+ positively selected. CDR3 sequence reads: CASSYFRGGTEAFF. The CDR3 DNA reads as TGTGCCAGCAGTTACTTCAGGGGGGGAACTGAAGCTTTCTTT.